The T cell receptor (beta chain) described here comes from a study of T cell responses to AZD1222 COVID-19 vaccine. Broader study findings: Donor demographics were predominantly white British with a female majority; clonal diversity may be underestimated. Unmutated variant regions are reportedly targeted by nearly half of spike-specific TCRs.

About this clone itself: Its antigen is as yet unknown.

V was clipped by 2 bases and J by 7 bases, with 12 bases between them. The CDR3 length is 14 residues. This table comes from immunoSEQ multiplex PCR, and its TCRdb copy is limited to in-frame clones, with some not included. The repertoire holds 100,000 to 150,000 clones, approximately 90% seen once, with roughly 13% in the top ten. The rearrangement uses TRBV23-1 and TRBJ1-5; D possibly corresponds to TRBD1 (6 bases). TRBV23-1 is noted as an ORF with a role that remains uncertain. The receptor was derived from an adult in good health. Source: peripheral blood, taken on day 0 of AZD1222 vaccination. Here the CDR3 DNA reads TGCGCCAGCAGTCAAACGGGGGCAGGGCAGCCCCAGCATTTT. Translating gives CASSQTGAGQPQHF.